The subject of this entry is one T cell receptor (beta chain). Its target is not known. CDR1 is DFQATT and CDR2 is SNEGSKA in the germline V gene (reference sequence). The CDR3 runs 15 residues. Losses at the gene ends were 6 bases for V and 2 bases for J; bases not matched to a gene: 7. The sample comes from a study of T-cell memory formation after mild COVID-19. The study, taken as a whole, reports: The study detected some responding clones in pre-infection memory, suggesting cross-reactive memory joined. CD4+ bias marked clones expanding day 15 to 37, unlike balanced contracting clones. Contracting CD4+ clones sat mainly in CM and EM; CD8+ in EMRA.

Using its own MiXCR run on the 5' RACE reads, TCRdb lists one record per CDR3 protein. The data contain about 610,000 distinct CDR3 sequences, 17% of them singletons. The sequence was obtained from an adult woman who had mild COVID-19 (a few samples of this study predate the infection). Cell type and time point are not known. The chain employs TRBV20-1 and TRBJ2-7; 13 bases map to TRBD2. Sequenced: PBMCs or a T cell subset sorted from them (not recorded which). DNA of the CDR3: TGCAGTGCCCCTAAGACTAGCGGGGGGACCTACGAGCAGTACTTC. It translates to CSAPKTSGGTYEQYF.